This TCR beta chain was profiled in a study of tumor and adjacent non-tumor tissue in lung cancer. In the study overall: There were approximately twelve adenocarcinoma, a couple of squamous cell carcinoma and 1 small cell lung cancer cases. Patients were aged roughly 30 to 76, 10 men and about 5 women, stage I to III. General study points: Tumor tissue had significantly higher TCR diversity than normal lung.

CDR1 is SGHAT, CDR2 FQNNGV, per germline. This CDR3 has 15 residues. Trimming shortened V by 9 bases and J by 1 base, and 19 bases separated the two germline ends. Details on this clonotype: Its antigen remains unknown.

TCRbeta libraries were built with three rounds of nested PCR, modified from ARM-PCR. TCRdb re-derived calls from the multiplex PCR reads in MiXCR, one entry per CDR3 protein. This table holds 75,000 to 80,000 distinct CDR3 sequences, around 85% found once. This sample's RNA came from whole unsorted tissue. Chemotherapy-naive patients with new lung cancer underwent thoracic surgery in China, August–late 2014. Sample: lung tumor tissue. This sequence originates from a woman aged 45-65 years with non-small cell lung cancer. The V gene is TRBV11-2, the J gene TRBJ2-7; D ambiguous. This chain's CDR3 is CARSPWASSSYEQYF. The CDR3 nucleotides read TGTGCCAGAAGCCCTTGGGCCAGCAGTTCCTACGAGCAGTACTTC.